A selection of T cell receptor beta chains follows, all from one sample in a study of human T cells and chemical hapten exposure. TCRdb ran MiXCR on the RACE reads and lists one entry per CDR3 protein. This sample has about 120,000 distinct CDR3 sequences, with around 10% found just once. The sample here was whole blood, taken in connection with sensitization to the hapten diphenylcyclopropenone (DPC). The receptor source for this set is a woman between 45 and 60 years old with alopecia areata. Some clones in this sample may be carry-over from other donors' samples. The CDR3 runs from the conserved cysteine through the conserved F or W. A D gene is named only where the DNA matches it firmly. Clone size is stated in some rows and not others, as once, few, many or a class when expanded.

TRBJ2-1,TRBV20-1,TRBD2,many,TGCAGTGCTGCACGACTAGCATGGTATGTCAATGAGCAGTTCTTC,CSAARLAWYVNEQFF
TRBJ1-1,TRBV1,NA,many,TGCACCAGCAGCCAAGAGGTAACAGTTGAAGCTTTCTTT,CTSSQEVTVEAFF
TRBJ2-7,TRBV27,TRBD2,many,TGTGCCAGCAGTTGGGGGGGGTCCTACTACGAGCAGTACTTC,CASSWGGSYYEQYF
TRBJ1-1,TRBV6-5,NA,few,TGTGCCAGCAACCCCCCCCAGACTCAGGGTGAAGCTTTCTTT,CASNPPQTQGEAFF
TRBJ2-5,TRBV20-1,TRBD2,NA,TGCAGTGCTAGAAATCTAGCGGGGGTCCCTCAAGAGACCCAGTACTTC,CSARNLAGVPQETQYF
TRBJ1-2,TRBV6-1,NA,few,TGTGCCAGCAGTGAGTTCATCGGGGGCAACTATGGCTACACCTTC,CASSEFIGGNYGYTF
TRBJ2-4,TRBV24-1,NA,NA,TGTGCCACCAGTGATTCAGGAAACATTCAGTACTTC,CATSDSGNIQYF
TRBJ2-5,TRBV28,NA,NA,TGTGCCAGCAGTGTCGCCGTCGAGACCCAGTACTTC,CASSVAVETQYF
TRBJ2-1,TRBV5-1,TRBD2,few,TGCGCCAGCAGCTTTAATTCTGGACTAGCGGAGCAGTTCTTC,CASSFNSGLAEQFF
TRBJ2-7,TRBV20-1,TRBD2,NA,TGCAGTGCTGTCAAACCCGGGACTAGCGGCTACGAGCAGTACTTC,CSAVKPGTSGYEQYF
TRBJ2-6,TRBV19,TRBD1,NA,TGTGCAACTAAAGGGACAGGGGGTCCCTCTGGGGCCAACGTCCTGACTTTC,CATKGTGGPSGANVLTF
TRBJ2-2,TRBV2,NA,many,TGTGCCAGCAAGCGCAGGGAGGACACCGGGGAGCTGTTTTTT,CASKRREDTGELFF
TRBJ1-1,TRBV7-6,NA,NA,TGTGCCAGCAGCTTAGTTCAGGCCGTCGGGTACACTGAAGCTTTCTTT,CASSLVQAVGYTEAFF
TRBJ1-3,TRBV24-1,NA,many,TGTGCCACCAGTGACGGCGGAAACACCATATATTTT,CATSDGGNTIYF
TRBJ1-2,TRBV7-9,TRBD1,few,TGTGCCAGCAGCTTAGAGGGGACAGGGGGCTCCACCTATGGCTACACCTTC,CASSLEGTGGSTYGYTF
TRBJ1-2,TRBV29-1,NA,NA,TGCAGCGTCCAAACGCAGGACTATGGCTACACCTTC,CSVQTQDYGYTF
TRBJ1-4,TRBV6-5,NA,NA,TGTGCCAGCAGTTACACCTATCCAACCGGGACGATAAATGAAAAACTGTTTTTT,CASSYTYPTGTINEKLFF
TRBJ1-1,TRBV7-9,NA,many,TGTGCCAGCAGCTTAGAGGCGGCTTTCTTT,CASSLEAAFF
TRBJ2-1,TRBV7-2,NA,NA,TGTGCCAGCAGGCCAAGGTGGCAGGGCGTAAATGGTGAGCAGTTCTTC,CASRPRWQGVNGEQFF
TRBJ1-2,TRBV28,NA,many,TGTGCCGGAAAAGGGGGGTATGGCTACACCTTC,CAGKGGYGYTF
TRBJ1-5,TRBV28,TRBD1,few,TGTACCGTAGGGACAGGCAATCAGCCCCAGCATTTT,CTVGTGNQPQHF
TRBJ2-7,TRBV4-2,NA,NA,TGTGCCAGCAGCCAAGAACTAGCCGCCTACGAGCAGTACTTC,CASSQELAAYEQYF
TRBJ1-2,TRBV14,TRBD1,many,TGTGCCAGCAGCTGGGGGACAGTCTATGGCTACACCTTC,CASSWGTVYGYTF
TRBJ2-3,TRBV5-4,TRBD2,many,TGTGCCAGCAGCTGGACTAGCGGGAGACCAGATACGCAGTATTTT,CASSWTSGRPDTQYF
TRBJ1-3,TRBV18,NA,many,TGTGCCAGCTCACCAGTCCAGGACTCTGGAAACACCATATATTTT,CASSPVQDSGNTIYF
TRBJ2-7,TRBV5-1,TRBD2,NA,TGCGCCAGCAGCTTGGTGGCTAGCGGTTCATCCCCCTACGAGCAGTACTTC,CASSLVASGSSPYEQYF
TRBJ2-5,TRBV6-5,TRBD2,few,TGTGCCAGCAGTTACGCCGCCGGACTAGCAGAGACCCAGTACTTC,CASSYAAGLAETQYF
TRBJ2-7,TRBV6-6,TRBD2,many,TGTGCCAGCATCGCTAGCGGGGGGATTTACGAGCAGTACTTC,CASIASGGIYEQYF
TRBJ2-6,TRBV27,NA,many,TGTGCCAGCAGTTCATGGGGAACTGCTGGGGCCAACGTCCTGACTTTC,CASSSWGTAGANVLTF
TRBJ1-6,TRBV28,TRBD1,many,TGTGCCAGCAGTCTGAGGACAGGGGGTCGAGCCCTCCACTTT,CASSLRTGGRALHF
TRBJ1-1,TRBV12-3/TRBV12-4,TRBD1,few,TGTGCCAGCAGTTTGGGGGACAGGGCGAACACTGAAGCTTTCTTT,CASSLGDRANTEAFF
TRBJ1-4,TRBV5-4,NA,NA,TGTGCCAGCAGCTTGTCTCAGGGCCCTAATGAAAAACTGTTTTTT,CASSLSQGPNEKLFF
TRBJ2-7,TRBV6-5,NA,many,TGTGCCAGCAGAGGCAGGGCCTACGAGCAGTACTTC,CASRGRAYEQYF
TRBJ1-4,TRBV10-3,TRBD1,many,TGTGCCATCGCACCATCGACAGGGGCTCATGAAAAACTGTTTTTT,CAIAPSTGAHEKLFF
TRBJ2-7,TRBV12-3/TRBV12-4,NA,NA,TGTGCCAGCAGCCCGTCAGGACCTGTTTTGAACTTC,CASSPSGPVLNF
TRBJ1-6,TRBV15,NA,NA,TGTGCCACCTCGCGTAGCTCCTATAATTCACCCCTCCACTTT,CATSRSSYNSPLHF
TRBJ1-6,TRBV9,TRBD1,NA,TGTGCCAGCAGCACGAGGACAGGGAATAATTCACCCCTCCACTTT,CASSTRTGNNSPLHF